The 10 T cell receptor beta chains below all came from one sample that was sequenced in a study of cytomegalovirus exposure and HLA in healthy donors. 13 Jbeta primers and 60 Vbeta primers were used for the PCR. The method was immunoSEQ multiplex PCR; TCRdb's version includes in-frame clones alone and lacks a portion of them. The specimen's table records 150,000 to 200,000 clones. The sample was PBMCs. These receptor sequences come from a man aged 30 to 39 in good health and CMV-seronegative.

With regard to this clone: The junction differs from germline at one of its ends, possibly a read error. The V and J genes are TRBV6-6 and TRBJ2-3; 10 bases map to TRBD1. This CDR3 region has 12 residues. The germline CDR1 and CDR2 sequences are MNHNY and SVGAGI (reference sequence). CDR3 sequence: CAGSYPGDRGYF. CDR3 in DNA: TGTGCCGGCAGTTACCCCGGGGACAGGGGGTATTTT.

A remark on this clone: Its ends do not fully match the called genes, so a read error is possible. V and J are TRBV5-1 and TRBJ2-5, with 9 bases identical to TRBD1. CDR1 is SGHRS and CDR2 is YFSETQ in the germline V gene. This CDR3 has 16 residues. The chain's CDR3 is CASSLVGQGYQETQYF. For the CDR3, the DNA is TGCGCCAGCAGTTTGGTTGGACAGGGGTACCAAGAGACCCAGTACTTC.

The V call is TRBV30, the J call TRBJ2-1, with D possibly TRBD1 on 6 matching bases. Trimming stripped 8 bases from V and 4 bases from J, with 15 bases between. Germline values: CDR1 GTSNPN, CDR2 SVGIG (reference sequence). The CDR3 totals 13 residues. The CDR3 DNA reads as TGTGCCCAGGTGGGGGCAGCTTACAATGAGCAGTTCTTC. Translation gives CAQVGAAYNEQFF.

The chain uses TRBV18 and TRBJ1-2, with a possible D match to TRBD1 (5 bases). Germline V gene data show CDR1 as KGHSH and CDR2 as LQKENI. This CDR3 is built from 14 residues. Trimming removed 3 bases from V and 8 bases from J, with 16 bases in between. The DNA of the CDR3 is TGTGCCAGCTCACCGGCAGGGTATAATGAGGGCTACACCTTC. Translation gives CASSPAGYNEGYTF.

V usage is TRBV6-5 and J usage is TRBJ1-1; D is unresolved. V was pared by 8 bases and J by 1 base, with 8 bases between. Germline lookup yields CDR1 MNHEY and CDR2 SVGAGI. This CDR3 contains 12 residues. CDR3 DNA: TGTGCCAGCTGGGAGGGGAACACTGAAGCTTTCTTT. It is translated as CASWEGNTEAFF.

The chain combines TRBV28 with TRBJ1-2, with D possibly being TRBD1 (5 bases). This CDR3 region has 14 residues. CDR1 and CDR2 (germline): MDHEN, SYDVKM. V dropped 5 bases and J dropped 1 base, with 11 bases sitting between them. CDR3 amino acids: CASSQDRFNYGYTF. In DNA, the CDR3 is TGTGCCAGCAGTCAAGACAGATTTAACTATGGCTACACCTTC.

The rearrangement links TRBV2 to TRBJ1-4; D is possibly TRBD1 (5 bases). V dropped 7 bases and J dropped 13 bases, with 13 bases sitting between them. Germline V gene sequence: CDR1 SNHLY, CDR2 FYNNEI. The CDR3 covers 11 residues. The CDR3 loop is CASMGGGRLFF. The DNA of the CDR3 is TGTGCCAGCATGGGGGGTGGACGACTGTTTTTT.

The rearrangement joins TRBV29-1 to TRBJ2-7, with D perhaps TRBD1 (5 bases). V lost 7 bases to trimming and J lost 0 bases, with 13 bases between them. This CDR3 is 13 amino acids long. Germline lookup yields CDR1 SQVTM and CDR2 ANQGSEA. The CDR3 here is CSAGKGVSYEQYF. CDR3 nucleotides: TGCAGCGCAGGGAAAGGGGTCTCCTACGAGCAGTACTTC.

The chain is built from TRBV2 and TRBJ1-2, with D perhaps matching TRBD1 (6 bases). CDR1 is SNHLY and CDR2 is FYNNEI in the germline V gene. The CDR3 is 14 residues long. Trimming shortened V by 6 bases and J by 4 bases, and 15 bases separated the two germline ends. The CDR3: CASRAAGATYGYTF. CDR3 in DNA: TGTGCCAGCAGGGCCGCGGGGGCTACCTATGGCTACACCTTC. The entire variable domain, with the rest obtained from reference TRBV2 and TRBJ1-2, is as follows: EPEVTQTPSHQVTQMGQEVILRCVPISNHLYFYWYRQILGQKVEFLVSFYNNEISEKSEIFDDQFSVERPDGSNFTLKIRSTKLEDSAMYFCASRAAGATYGYTFGSGTRLTVV.

The chain has TRBV6-6 and TRBJ2-3, with D tentatively TRBD2 (5 bases). The CDR3 extends over 13 amino acids. V gave up 0 bases and J gave up 6 bases, with 7 bases separating them. Germline V gives CDR1 MNHNY, CDR2 SVGAGI (reference sequence). The CDR3 spells CASSYSRGDTQYF. The CDR3, as DNA: TGTGCCAGCAGTTACTCGAGAGGGGATACGCAGTATTTT.